The sequence of this TCR beta chain was determined in a study of shared clonotypes between healthy human individuals. Study-wide results and limits: Among non-shared clonotypes, generation probabilities were lower than among those shared by all four donors.

On this clone: Antigen: not known.

Each PCR replicate from the sorted subsets contained about 210 ng DNA, which is around 30,000 T cell genomes. The assay was immunoSEQ multiplex PCR, and TCRdb's table has in-frame clones only and misses some. The repertoire holds nearly 1,000,000 clones, with roughly 72% as singletons. Germline CDR1 WSHSY, CDR2 SAAADI. Between the trimmed V and J ends, which lost 4 bases and 1 base, there was a span of 4 bases. The CDR3 totals 12 residues. The V call is TRBV10-2, the J call TRBJ1-1; D unresolved. The receptor was isolated from a young man in good health. The sample was memory CD4+ T cells sorted from blood. As to subset: CD45RA-negative fraction. CDR3 amino acids: CASSGSNTEAFF. The CDR3 region has the DNA TGCGCCAGCAGTGGATCGAACACTGAAGCTTTCTTT.